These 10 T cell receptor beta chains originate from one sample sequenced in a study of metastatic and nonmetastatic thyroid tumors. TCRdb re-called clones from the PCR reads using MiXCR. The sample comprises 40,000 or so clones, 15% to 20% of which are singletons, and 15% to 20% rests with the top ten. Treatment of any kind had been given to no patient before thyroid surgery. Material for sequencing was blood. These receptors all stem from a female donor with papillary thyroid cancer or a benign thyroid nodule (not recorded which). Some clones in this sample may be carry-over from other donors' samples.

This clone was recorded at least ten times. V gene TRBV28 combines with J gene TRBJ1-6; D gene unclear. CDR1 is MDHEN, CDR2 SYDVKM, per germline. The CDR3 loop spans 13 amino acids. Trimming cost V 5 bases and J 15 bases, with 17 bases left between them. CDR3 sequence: CASSVQGPPRLHF. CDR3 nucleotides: TGTGCCAGCAGTGTCCAAGGGCCCCCGCGCCTCCACTTT.

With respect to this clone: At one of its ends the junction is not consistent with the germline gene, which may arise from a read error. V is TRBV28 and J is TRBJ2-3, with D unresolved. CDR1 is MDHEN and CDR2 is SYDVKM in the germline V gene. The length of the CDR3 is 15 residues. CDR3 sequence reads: CASSSSLDSTYTQYF. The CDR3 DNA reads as TGTGCCAGCAGTTCCAGTTTGGATAGCACATATACGCAGTATTTT.

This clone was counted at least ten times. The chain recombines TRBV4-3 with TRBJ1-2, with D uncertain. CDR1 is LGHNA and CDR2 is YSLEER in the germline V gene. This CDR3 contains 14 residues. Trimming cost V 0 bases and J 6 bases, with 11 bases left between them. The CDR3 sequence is CASSQDKALDGYTF. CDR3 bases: TGCGCCAGCAGCCAAGATAAGGCCCTGGATGGCTACACCTTC.

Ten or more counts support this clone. CDR3 sequence reads: CSVSQGVDQPQHF. CDR3 DNA: TGCAGCGTCTCACAGGGGGTCGATCAGCCCCAGCATTTT. This chain connects TRBV29-1 to TRBJ1-5; 8 nucleotides agree with TRBD1. The junction had 6 bases not matched to a gene; V was cut back by 6 bases and J by 5 bases. CDR1 is SQVTM, CDR2 ANQGSEA, per germline. The CDR3 loop spans 13 amino acids.

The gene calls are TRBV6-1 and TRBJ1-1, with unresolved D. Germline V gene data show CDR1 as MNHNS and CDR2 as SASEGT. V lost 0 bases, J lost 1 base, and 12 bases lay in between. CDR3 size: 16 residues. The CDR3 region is CASSEALLIRNTEAFF. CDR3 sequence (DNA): TGTGCCAGCAGTGAAGCGCTGCTAATCAGGAACACTGAAGCTTTCTTT.

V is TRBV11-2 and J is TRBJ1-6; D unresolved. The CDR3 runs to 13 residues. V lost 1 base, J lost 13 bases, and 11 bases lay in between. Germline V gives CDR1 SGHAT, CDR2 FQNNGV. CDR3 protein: CASSLGGKLPLHF. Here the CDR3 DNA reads TGTGCCAGCAGCTTAGGAGGGAAGCTTCCCCTCCACTTT.

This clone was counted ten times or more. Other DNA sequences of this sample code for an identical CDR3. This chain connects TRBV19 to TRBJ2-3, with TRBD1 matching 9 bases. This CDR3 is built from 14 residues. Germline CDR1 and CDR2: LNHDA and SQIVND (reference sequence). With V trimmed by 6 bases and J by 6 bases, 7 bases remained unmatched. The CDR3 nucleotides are TGTGCCAGTAGGAGGACAGGGGCTGGGGATACGCAGTATTTT. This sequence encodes CASRRTGAGDTQYF.

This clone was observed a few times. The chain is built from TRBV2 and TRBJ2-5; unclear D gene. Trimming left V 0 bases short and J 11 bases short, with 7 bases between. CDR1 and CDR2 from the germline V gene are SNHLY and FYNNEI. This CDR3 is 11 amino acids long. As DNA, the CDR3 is TGTGCCAGCAGTGAAGCGGATACTCAGTACTTC. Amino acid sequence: CASSEADTQYF. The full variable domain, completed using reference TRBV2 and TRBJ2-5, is EPEVTQTPSHQVTQMGQEVILRCVPISNHLYFYWYRQILGQKVEFLVSFYNNEISEKSEIFDDQFSVERPDGSNFTLKIRSTKLEDSAMYFCASSEADTQYFGPGTRLLVL.

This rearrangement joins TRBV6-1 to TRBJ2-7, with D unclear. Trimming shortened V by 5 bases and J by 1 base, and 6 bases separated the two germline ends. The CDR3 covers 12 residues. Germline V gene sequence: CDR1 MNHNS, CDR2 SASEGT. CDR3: CASSPRSYEQYF. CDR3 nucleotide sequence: TGTGCCAGCAGTCCCCGTTCCTACGAGCAGTACTTC.

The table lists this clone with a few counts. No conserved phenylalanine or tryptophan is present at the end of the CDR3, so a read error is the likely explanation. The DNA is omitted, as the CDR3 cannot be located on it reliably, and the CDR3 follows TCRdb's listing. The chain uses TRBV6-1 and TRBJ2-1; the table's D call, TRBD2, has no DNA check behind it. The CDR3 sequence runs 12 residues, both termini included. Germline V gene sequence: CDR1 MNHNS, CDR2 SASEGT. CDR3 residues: CASSVGLAGVWL.